This T cell receptor (beta chain) came from a study of regulatory T cells in long-lasting Graves disease. Across the whole study: Antithyroid drug exposure in newly diagnosed Graves' patients had lasted under 3 months.

Sample time point: newly diagnosed GD, antithyroid drugs for less than 3 months. The TCR library used RNA extracted from PBMCs. Germline V gene lookup returns CDR1 KGHSH and CDR2 LQKENI. V was cut by 4 bases and J by 6 bases, with 12 bases left in between. This CDR3 region has 13 residues. This clonotype occurred many times. CDR3-region Arm-PCR and iRepertoire HTBI primers produced the TCR beta libraries. Each CDR3 protein is one row after TCRdb ran MiXCR on the multiplex PCR reads. The sample shows about 210,000 distinct CDR3 sequences, approximately 18% of them seen only once. Another study also made use of these data, one on T cells in Graves' hyperthyroidism and ophthalmopathy.

The chain joins TRBV18 to TRBJ1-2, with a weak D call TRBD1 (6 bases). The TCR was taken from a woman in her 30s with Graves disease. The source was peripheral blood mononuclear cells (PBMCs), collected at new diagnosis, from a patient treated with antithyroid drugs. The CDR3 DNA reads TGTGCCAGCTCACAAACGACAGGCAATGGCTACACCTTC. The encoded protein is CASSQTTGNGYTF. Using reference TRBV18 and TRBJ1-2 for the parts outside the CDR3, the full variable domain is NAGVMQNPRHLVRRRGQEARLRCSPMKGHSHVYWYRQLPEEGLKFMVYLQKENIIDESGMPKERFSAEFPKEGPSILRIQQVVRGDSAAYFCASSQTTGNGYTFGSGTRLTVV.